The 9 T cell receptor beta chains given below trace back to one sample, sequenced in a study of blood T cells in healthy people across ages. A second PCR, run for roughly 7 to 11 cycles, used a sample-barcoded 5' primer plus a J-beta primer mix. TCRdb re-called the 5' RACE reads with MiXCR, one entry per CDR3 protein. The sample consists of about 970,000 distinct CDR3 sequences, about 53% of them appearing once. The sequencing input was blood. The source of these receptors is a woman aged 55 to 70 in good health.

This chain connects TRBV10-3 to TRBJ2-3; 9 bases map to TRBD2. This CDR3 contains 15 residues. V lost 2 bases to trimming and J lost 4 bases; unmatched junction nucleotides: 4. Germline assignment: CDR1 ENHRY and CDR2 SYGVKD. The CDR3 here is CAISEGAGGPDTQYF. The CDR3 DNA is TGTGCCATCAGTGAGGGAGCGGGAGGACCAGATACGCAGTATTTT.

This rearrangement joins TRBV3-1 to TRBJ1-1; D remains ambiguous. The germline gives CDR1 LGHDT, CDR2 YNNKEL (reference sequence). This CDR3 comprises 14 residues. V was cut by 2 bases and J by 1 base, with 8 bases left in between. The CDR3 sequence is CASSQSTWNTEAFF. The CDR3 coding sequence is TGTGCCAGCAGCCAATCGACGTGGAACACTGAAGCTTTCTTT. Full variable domain (remainder filled in from reference TRBV3-1 and TRBJ1-1): DTAVSQTPKYLVTQMGNDKSIKCEQNLGHDTMYWYKQDSKKFLKIMFSYNNKELIINETVPNRFSPKSPDKAHLNLHINSLELGDSAVYFCASSQSTWNTEAFFGQGTRLTVV.

V is TRBV28 and J is TRBJ2-1; no clear D gene. CDR1 and CDR2 (germline): MDHEN, SYDVKM. The CDR3 covers 16 residues. Trimming removed 5 bases at V and 2 bases at J, with 16 bases between. CDR3 nucleotides: TGTGCCAGCAGTCTCGGGTCTTTATCCCCCTACAATGAGCAGTTCTTC. Its translation: CASSLGSLSPYNEQFF.

The gene calls are TRBV24-1 and TRBJ2-2; D is unresolved. CDR3 length: 13 amino acids. The germline V and J ends were trimmed by 9 bases and 1 base, with 8 bases remaining between them. Per germline, CDR1 KGHDR and CDR2 SFDVKD. The CDR3 nucleotides read TGTGCCACCGCGCGGTTGAACACCGGGGAGCTGTTTTTT. Translation gives CATARLNTGELFF.

Here the CDR3 DNA reads TGCAGTGCTAGAGACCAGGGAACCCGGCACCGTGCCTACGAGCAGTACTTC. Translation: CSARDQGTRHRAYEQYF. The J gene is TRBJ2-7, the V gene TRBV20-1, with D possibly matching TRBD1 (5 bases). Germline V lookup: CDR1 DFQATT, CDR2 SNEGSKA (reference sequence). Between the trimmed V and J ends, which lost 0 bases and 2 bases, there was a span of 20 bases. This CDR3 region has 17 residues.

The chain recombines TRBV7-9 with TRBJ1-2, with 7 positions matching TRBD1. Germline trimming cut 0 bases from V and 4 bases from J; bases unmatched to any gene: 5. Germline V gene sequence: CDR1 SEHNR, CDR2 FQNEAQ (reference sequence). The length of the CDR3 is 15 residues. CDR3 amino acids: CASSLAGGEIYGYTF. CDR3 nucleotides: TGTGCCAGCAGCTTAGCAGGGGGCGAAATCTATGGCTACACCTTC.

The chain is built from TRBV30 and TRBJ2-1, with D hard to call. The germline V gene has CDR1 GTSNPN and CDR2 SVGIG (reference sequence). The CDR3 contains 11 residues. The V end lost 4 bases, the J end lost 6 bases, and 7 bases lay between the germline ends. The CDR3 protein is CAWMRSNEQFF. CDR3 sequence (DNA): TGTGCCTGGATGCGGTCCAATGAGCAGTTCTTC.

This clonotype was detected a few times. The chain is built from TRBV13 and TRBJ1-2, with TRBD1 matching over 7 bases. V was pared by 4 bases and J by 2 bases, with 10 bases of the junction left unmatched. Looked up from germline, CDR1 is PRHDT and CDR2 is FYEKMQ (reference sequence). There are 16 residues in the CDR3. The CDR3 region is CASSSNHDRANYGYTF. The CDR3 coding sequence is TGTGCCAGCAGCTCTAATCACGACAGGGCCAACTATGGCTACACCTTC.

V usage is TRBV18 and J usage is TRBJ1-5; no clear D gene. V was shortened by 3 bases and J by 4 bases, with 10 bases between the two germline ends. The CDR3 covers 14 residues. Germline V lookup: CDR1 KGHSH, CDR2 LQKENI. DNA for the CDR3: TGTGCCAGCTCACCCGGACCGTGGAATCAGCCCCAGCATTTT. It yields the protein CASSPGPWNQPQHF.